The present entry profiles one T cell receptor beta chain with its context. V was clipped by 4 bases and J by 1 base, with 13 bases between them. The germline gives CDR1 SGDLS, CDR2 YYNGEE. The CDR3 loop spans 15 amino acids. The sample originates from a study of shared clonotypes between healthy human individuals. The table came from immunoSEQ multiplex PCR; TCRdb's copy has only in-frame clones and leaves some out. The table lists 1,100,000 or so clones, around 78% of them singletons, with under 0.65% in the top ten. Sequencing was done on a sample of memory CD4+ T cells from PBMCs. As for subset: CD45RA-negative fraction. The chain uses TRBV9 and TRBJ2-3; D possibly corresponds to TRBD1 (5 bases). The sequence was obtained from a man younger than 35 in good health. Some clones in this sample may be carry-over from other donors' samples. CDR3 protein: CASSKGVLGTDTQYF. CDR3 in DNA: TGTGCCAGCAGCAAAGGGGTGTTAGGCACAGATACGCAGTATTTT.